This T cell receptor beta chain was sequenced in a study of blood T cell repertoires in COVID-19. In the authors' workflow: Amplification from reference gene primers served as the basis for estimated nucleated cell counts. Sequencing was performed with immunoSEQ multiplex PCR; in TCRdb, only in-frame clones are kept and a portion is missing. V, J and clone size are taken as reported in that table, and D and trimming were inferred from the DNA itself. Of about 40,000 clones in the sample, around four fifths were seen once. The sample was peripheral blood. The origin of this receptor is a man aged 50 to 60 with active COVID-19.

The CDR3 sequence: CASSPFRDSGNTIYF. CDR3 coding DNA: TGTGCCAGCTCACCTTTTAGAGACTCTGGAAACACCATATATTTT. The chain is built from TRBV18 and TRBJ1-3, with no clear D. V lost 3 bases and J 0 bases, leaving 9 bases between the germline ends. The germline gives CDR1 KGHSH, CDR2 LQKENI. This CDR3 spans 15 amino acids.